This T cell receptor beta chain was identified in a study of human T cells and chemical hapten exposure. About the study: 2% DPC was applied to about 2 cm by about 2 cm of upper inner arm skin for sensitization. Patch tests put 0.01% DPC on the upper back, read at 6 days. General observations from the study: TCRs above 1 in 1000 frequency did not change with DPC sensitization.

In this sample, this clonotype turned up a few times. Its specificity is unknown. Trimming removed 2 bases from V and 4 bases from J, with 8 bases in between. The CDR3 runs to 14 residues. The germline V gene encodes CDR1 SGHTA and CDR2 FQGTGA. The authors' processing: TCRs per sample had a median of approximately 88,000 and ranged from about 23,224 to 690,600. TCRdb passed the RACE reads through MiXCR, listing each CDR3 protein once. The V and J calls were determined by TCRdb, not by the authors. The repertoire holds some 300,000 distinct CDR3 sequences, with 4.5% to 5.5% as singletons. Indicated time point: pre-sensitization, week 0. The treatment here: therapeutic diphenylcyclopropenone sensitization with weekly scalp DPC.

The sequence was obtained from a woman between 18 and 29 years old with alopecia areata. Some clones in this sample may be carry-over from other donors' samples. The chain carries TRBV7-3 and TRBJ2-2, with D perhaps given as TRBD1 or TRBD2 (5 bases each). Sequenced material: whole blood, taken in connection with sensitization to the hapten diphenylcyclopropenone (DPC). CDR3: CASSLRGTTGELFF. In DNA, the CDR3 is TGTGCCAGCAGCTTACGGGGCACCACCGGGGAGCTGTTTTTT.